The present T cell receptor (beta chain) was sequenced within a study of OX40 agonist ivuxolimab in advanced cancers. Study-level points and caveats: At 0.1 to 3.0 mg/kg, CD4+ and CD8+ blood T cells expanded clonally by week 6.

Sequencing was performed with immunoSEQ multiplex PCR; in TCRdb, only in-frame clones are kept and a portion is missing. The table records tens of thousands of clones, 85% of them present only once. The CDR3 is 15 amino acids. Germline values: CDR1 SSHAT, CDR2 FNYEAQ (reference sequence). Turning to this clone: Its antigen remains unknown. One end of the junction fails to match germline, which may point to a read error.

The clonotype was recovered from an adult with an advanced solid tumor such as melanoma, head and neck, liver or kidney cancer. The J gene is TRBJ2-5, the V gene TRBV7-7; D tentatively reads TRBD1 or TRBD2 (5 bases each). The specimen was CD4+ or CD8+ T cells sorted from blood, collected in a trial of the OX40 agonist ivuxolimab. The CDR3: CASSLIGAPGETQYF. In DNA, the CDR3 is TGTGCTAGCAGCTTAATCGGGGCGCCTGGGGAGACCCAGTACTTC.